The source of this TCR beta chain is a study of T cell responses to AZD1222 COVID-19 vaccine. Some second doses came at about 4 weeks and others at about 12 weeks; these were pooled. Points from the study as a whole: CD4 TCRs covered the whole spike, strongest at regions 160-218 and 743-854. AZD1222 recipients seropositive at baseline numbered only six or seven.

Points on this clone: Its target is unknown.

This CDR3 is built from 16 residues. V was trimmed by 0 bases and J by 2 bases, leaving 12 bases between them. From germline, CDR1 is MNHEY and CDR2 SVGAGI. The data were produced by immunoSEQ multiplex PCR, yet TCRdb's version contains in-frame clones alone and is incomplete. Here the sample spans under 150,000 clones, 70% to 90% being singletons. The chain links TRBV6-5 to TRBJ2-3, with unresolved D. This specimen consisted of peripheral blood, obtained 28 days after the second AZD1222 dose. The receptor comes from an adult who received the AZD1222 COVID-19 vaccine. The chain's CDR3 is CASSYSVPGSTDTQYF. The CDR3 bases are TGTGCCAGCAGTTACTCAGTCCCGGGCTCCACAGATACGCAGTATTTT.